This TCR beta chain was captured in a study of T cells in Graves' hyperthyroidism and ophthalmopathy. This clonotype was detected ten times or more. RNA transcripts gave rise to amplified TCR beta CDR3 regions. Primed by the HTBI set, a first-round RT-PCR was run on the TCR CDR3. One entry per CDR3 protein, called by TCRdb with MiXCR from the multiplex PCR reads. The sample consists of roughly 840,000 distinct CDR3 sequences, more than 30% of them appearing once. This CDR3 has 15 residues. The germline V gene encodes CDR1 KGHDR and CDR2 SFDVKD. With 5 bases clipped from V and 3 bases from J, the junction kept 8 bases outside the gene matches. Hyperthyroidism in the patients, aged 18 to 65, was newly diagnosed and under 2 months in duration.

Sequencing was done on a sample of blood. This clonotype was sampled from a man younger than 35 with Graves' hyperthyroidism. The chain carries TRBV24-1 and TRBJ2-5; 7 bases are a match to TRBD2. The CDR3 loop reads CATSAPIGGKETQYF. The CDR3 nucleotides are TGTGCCACCAGTGCCCCGATCGGGGGGAAAGAGACCCAGTACTTC.